One TCR beta chain is described in this entry. Its antigen remains unknown. The entry originates in a study of T-cell memory formation after mild COVID-19. Study conclusions and caveats: Pre-infection memory already had some responding clones, implying cross-reactive memory joined. Day 37-peaking second-wave clones had unconfirmed SARS-CoV-2 specificity.

This CDR3 is built from 16 residues. TCRdb ran MiXCR on the 5' RACE reads and lists one entry per CDR3 protein. There are some 130,000 distinct CDR3 sequences in the sample; more than 15% occur only once, and 14% lies in the top ten. V usage is TRBV21-1 and J usage is TRBJ1-1. TRBV21-1 is described as a pseudogene. Input material: PBMCs or a T cell subset sorted from them (not recorded which). This sequence was found in an adult woman who had mild COVID-19 (a few samples of this study predate the infection). Cell type and time point are not known. CDR3 amino acids: CASSKAGGGANTEAFF. CDR3 sequence (DNA): TGTGCCAGCAGCAAAGCGGGTGGCGGAGCGAACACTGAAGCTTTCTTT.